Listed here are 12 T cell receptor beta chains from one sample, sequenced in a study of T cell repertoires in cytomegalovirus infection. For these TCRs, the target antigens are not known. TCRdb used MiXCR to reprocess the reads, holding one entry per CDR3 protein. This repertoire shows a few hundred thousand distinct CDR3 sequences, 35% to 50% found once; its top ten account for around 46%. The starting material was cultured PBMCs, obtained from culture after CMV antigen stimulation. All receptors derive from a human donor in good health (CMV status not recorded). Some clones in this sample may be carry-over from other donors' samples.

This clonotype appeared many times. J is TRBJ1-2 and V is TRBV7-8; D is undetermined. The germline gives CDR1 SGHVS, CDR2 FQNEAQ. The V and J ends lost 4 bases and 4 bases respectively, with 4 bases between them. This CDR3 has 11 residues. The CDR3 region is CASSSFYGYTF. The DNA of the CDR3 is TGTGCCAGCAGCTCCTTCTATGGCTACACCTTC.

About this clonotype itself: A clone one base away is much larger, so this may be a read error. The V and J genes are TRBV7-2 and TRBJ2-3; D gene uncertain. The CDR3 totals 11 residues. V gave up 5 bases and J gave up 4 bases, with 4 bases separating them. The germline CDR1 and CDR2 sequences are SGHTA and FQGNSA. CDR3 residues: CASSPPDTQYF. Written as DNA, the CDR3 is TGTGCCAGCAGCCCCCCAGATACGCAGTATTTT.

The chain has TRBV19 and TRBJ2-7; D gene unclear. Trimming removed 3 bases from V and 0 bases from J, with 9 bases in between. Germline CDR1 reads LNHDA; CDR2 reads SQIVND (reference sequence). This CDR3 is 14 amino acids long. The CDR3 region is CASSIYRSSYEQYF. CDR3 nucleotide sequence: TGTGCCAGTAGTATTTACAGAAGCTCCTACGAGCAGTACTTC.

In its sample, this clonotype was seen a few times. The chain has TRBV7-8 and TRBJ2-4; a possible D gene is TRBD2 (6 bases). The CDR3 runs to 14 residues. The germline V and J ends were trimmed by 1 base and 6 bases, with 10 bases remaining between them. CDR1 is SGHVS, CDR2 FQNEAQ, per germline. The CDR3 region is CASSLGLRGNIQYF. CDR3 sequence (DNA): TGTGCCAGCAGCTTAGGTCTGCGGGGAAACATTCAGTACTTC.

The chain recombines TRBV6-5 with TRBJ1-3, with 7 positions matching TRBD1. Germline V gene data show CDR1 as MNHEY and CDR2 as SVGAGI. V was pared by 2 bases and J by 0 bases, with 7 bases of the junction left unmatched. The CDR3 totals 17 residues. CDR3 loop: CASSYNRDRDSGNTIYF. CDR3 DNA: TGTGCCAGCAGTTACAACCGGGACAGAGACTCTGGAAACACCATATATTTT.

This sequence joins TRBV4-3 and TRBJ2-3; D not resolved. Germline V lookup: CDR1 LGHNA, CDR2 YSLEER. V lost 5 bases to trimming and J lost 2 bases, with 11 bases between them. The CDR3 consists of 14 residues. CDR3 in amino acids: CASSSLGITDTQYF. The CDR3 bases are TGCGCCAGCAGCTCATTAGGGATCACAGATACGCAGTATTTT.

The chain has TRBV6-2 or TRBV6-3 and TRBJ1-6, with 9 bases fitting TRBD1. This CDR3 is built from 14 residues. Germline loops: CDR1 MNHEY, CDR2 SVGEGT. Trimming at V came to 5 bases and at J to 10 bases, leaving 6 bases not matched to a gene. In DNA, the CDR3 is TGTGCCAGCAGTAAAAGGGACAGGGACTCACCCCTCCACTTT. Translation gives CASSKRDRDSPLHF.

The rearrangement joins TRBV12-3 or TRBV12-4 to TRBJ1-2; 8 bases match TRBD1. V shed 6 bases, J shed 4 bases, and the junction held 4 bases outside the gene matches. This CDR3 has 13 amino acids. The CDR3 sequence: CASRGTGGYGYTF. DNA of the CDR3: TGTGCCAGCAGAGGGACAGGCGGCTATGGCTACACCTTC.

This chain's CDR3 is CASSFLADRRGQPQHF. Written as DNA, the CDR3 is TGTGCCAGCAGCTTCTTGGCAGACAGAAGGGGCCAGCCCCAGCATTTT. The J gene is TRBJ1-5, the V gene TRBV7-2; weak D call: TRBD1 (5 bases). V was cut by 3 bases and J by 7 bases, with 19 bases left in between. CDR3 size: 16 residues. Germline values: CDR1 SGHTA, CDR2 FQGNSA.

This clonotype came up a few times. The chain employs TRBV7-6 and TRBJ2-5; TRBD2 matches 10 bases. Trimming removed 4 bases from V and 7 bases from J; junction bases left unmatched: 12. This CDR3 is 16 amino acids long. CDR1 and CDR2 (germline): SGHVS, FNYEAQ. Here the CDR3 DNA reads TGTGCCAGCAGCTCGGGACTAGCGCCGGCCCCGGGGACCCAGTACTTC. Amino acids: CASSSGLAPAPGTQYF.

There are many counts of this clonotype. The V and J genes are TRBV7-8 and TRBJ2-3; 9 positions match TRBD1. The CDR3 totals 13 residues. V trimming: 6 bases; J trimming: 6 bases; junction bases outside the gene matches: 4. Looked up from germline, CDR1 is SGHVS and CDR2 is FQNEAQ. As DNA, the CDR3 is TGTGCCAGCAGGACAGGGGGAAGGGATACGCAGTATTTT. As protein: CASRTGGRDTQYF.

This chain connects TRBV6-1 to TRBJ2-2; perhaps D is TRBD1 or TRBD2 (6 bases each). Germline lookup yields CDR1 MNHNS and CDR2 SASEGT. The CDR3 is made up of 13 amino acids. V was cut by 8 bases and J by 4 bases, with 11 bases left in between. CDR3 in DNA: TGTGCCAGCGGGGGCGGGGTCACCGGGGAGCTGTTTTTT. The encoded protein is CASGGGVTGELFF.